The 26 T cell receptor beta chains below all came from one sample that was sequenced in a study of T-cell reconstitution after alpha-beta-depleted transplantation in children. It was with unique molecular identifiers that the TCRbeta library was prepared. Each CDR3 protein is one row after TCRdb ran MiXCR on the PCR reads. The top ten clones hold 3.5% to 4% of a sample with about 410,000 distinct CDR3 sequences, roughly 20% of them seen once. The sequences come from PBMCs from the stem cell graft donor, collected from the stem cell graft. Source of these receptors: a human donor who donated a stem cell graft to a child with acute myeloid leukemia.

This clonotype showed up many times. CDR3 bases: TGCAGTGCTAGAGATCTGGGACTAGCGGGAGCCGGGTCCTACAATGAGCAGTTCTTC. It encodes CSARDLGLAGAGSYNEQFF. The chain links TRBV20-1 to TRBJ2-1, with 14 bases matching TRBD2. Looked up from germline, CDR1 is DFQATT and CDR2 is SNEGSKA (reference sequence). With V trimmed by 0 bases and J by 1 base, 8 bases remained unmatched. This CDR3 spans 19 amino acids.

In this sample, this clonotype turned up many times. The chain combines TRBV5-6 with TRBJ2-3; TRBD2 aligns across 11 bases. The CDR3 is 16 amino acids. CDR1 and CDR2 from the germline V gene are SGHDT and YYEEEE. J lost 0 bases, V lost 1 base, and 1 base had no gene match. The CDR3 DNA reads TGTGCCAGCAGCTTGAGACTAGCGGGAAGCACAGATACGCAGTATTTT. This codes for CASSLRLAGSTDTQYF.

The V and J genes are TRBV5-1 and TRBJ1-6; D ambiguous. Germline V gene data show CDR1 as SGHRS and CDR2 as YFSETQ. CDR3 size: 14 residues. V lost 0 bases and J 10 bases, leaving 11 bases between the germline ends. CDR3 bases: TGCGCCAGCAGCTTGGACCGAGACCGGTCACCCCTCCACTTT. This codes for CASSLDRDRSPLHF.

This clonotype was counted a few times. The chain recombines TRBV10-1 with TRBJ2-1, with D perhaps matching TRBD2 (6 bases). The CDR3 loop spans 11 amino acids. Germline CDR1 is WNHNN and CDR2 is SYGVQD (reference sequence). V was cut by 4 bases and J by 9 bases, with 7 bases left in between. CDR3 sequence: CASSGGTEQFF. CDR3 DNA sequence: TGCGCCAGCAGTGGCGGGACTGAGCAGTTCTTC.

CDR3 nucleotide sequence: TGTGCCATCAGTTCCGGGACAGGTGACGGATCCTACGAGCAGTACTTC. Residues: CAISSGTGDGSYEQYF. This chain links TRBV10-3 with TRBJ2-7; the match to TRBD1 covers 8 bases. V shed 5 bases and J 1 base; nucleotides not matched to a gene: 10. Germline assignment: CDR1 ENHRY and CDR2 SYGVKD. This CDR3 is built from 16 residues.

The chain has TRBV11-2 and TRBJ2-3; 13 bases are a match to TRBD2. Germline CDR1 is SGHAT and CDR2 is FQNNGV. The trim removed 6 bases at V and 5 bases at J, leaving 14 bases unmatched. The CDR3 sequence is 18 residues long. CDR3 sequence: CASSRTSGSRMLGDTQYF. DNA for the CDR3: TGTGCCAGCAGTAGGACTAGCGGGAGTCGTATGTTAGGAGATACGCAGTATTTT.

This clonotype has just a few counts. The chain has TRBV10-3 and TRBJ1-2; D is possibly TRBD1 (6 bases). This CDR3 region has 13 residues. V lost 6 bases to trimming and J lost 6 bases, with 14 bases between them. The germline V gene has CDR1 ENHRY and CDR2 SYGVKD. This chain's CDR3 is CAIRHHGGDGYTF. As DNA, the CDR3 is TGTGCCATCAGGCACCACGGGGGCGATGGCTACACCTTC.

The chain recombines TRBV5-1 with TRBJ2-3; no clear D gene. This CDR3 has 14 amino acids. Germline lookup yields CDR1 SGHRS and CDR2 YFSETQ. Trimming stripped 2 bases from V and 1 base from J, with 8 bases between. CDR3 region: CASSFWLRTDTQYF. DNA for the CDR3: TGCGCCAGCAGCTTTTGGCTACGCACAGATACGCAGTATTTT.

This chain joins TRBV6-2 or TRBV6-3 and TRBJ2-3; 7 bases agree with TRBD2. Trimming took 6 bases from V and 6 from J; bases not matched to a gene: 6. CDR1 is MNHEY, CDR2 SVGEGT, per germline. The length of the CDR3 is 13 residues. The CDR3 bases are TGTGCCAGCAGACTAGCGATCGTGGATACGCAGTATTTT. Translating it yields CASRLAIVDTQYF.

The chain couples TRBV25-1 to TRBJ2-7, with TRBD2 matching 16 bases. The junction had 5 bases not matched to a gene; V was cut back by 3 bases and J by 6 bases. Germline CDR1 is MGHDK and CDR2 is SYGVNS. The CDR3 length is 16 residues. CDR3 amino acids: CASSEPGTSGRGEQYF. The CDR3 DNA sequence: TGTGCCAGCAGTGAGCCCGGGACTAGCGGGAGGGGCGAGCAGTACTTC.

V usage is TRBV7-2 and J usage is TRBJ2-3; D uncertain. Between the trimmed V and J ends, which lost 2 bases and 4 bases, there was a span of 13 bases. The CDR3 is 15 amino acids. CDR1 is SGHTA, CDR2 FQGNSA, per germline. The CDR3 sequence is CASSLSASLPDTQYF. CDR3 sequence (DNA): TGTGCCAGCAGCTTATCTGCTAGTTTGCCAGATACGCAGTATTTT.

The sample holds a few counts of this clonotype. The chain combines TRBV6-1 with TRBJ2-5; 11 bases are shared with TRBD2. The CDR3 contains 16 residues. The germline V gene has CDR1 MNHNS and CDR2 SASEGT. The trim removed 6 bases at V and 2 bases at J, leaving 8 bases unmatched. The CDR3 nucleotides read TGTGCCAGCAGCTCGGGACTAGCGGAAATACAAGAGACCCAGTACTTC. Translation gives CASSSGLAEIQETQYF.

The chain joins TRBV7-9 to TRBJ2-7, with D perhaps matching TRBD2 (6 bases). The CDR3 has 13 residues. Germline V lookup: CDR1 SEHNR, CDR2 FQNEAQ (reference sequence). Trimming left V 5 bases short and J 4 bases short, with 12 bases between. The CDR3 loop reads CASSADYSYEQYF. In DNA, the CDR3 is TGTGCCAGCAGCGCGGACTACTCATACGAGCAGTACTTC.

V gene TRBV15 combines with J gene TRBJ2-2; D is perhaps TRBD2 (7 bases). The germline V gene encodes CDR1 LNHNV and CDR2 YYDKDF (reference sequence). This CDR3 spans 18 amino acids. V was pared by 5 bases and J by 3 bases, with 22 bases between. The CDR3 reads CATSLNGGGQVYTGELFF. The CDR3 nucleotides are TGTGCCACCAGCCTCAATGGGGGGGGGCAGGTCTACACCGGGGAGCTGTTTTTT.

This clonotype has a handful of counts. The chain's CDR3 is CAIRTKIAGGGTYNEQFF. The CDR3 bases are TGTGCCATCAGGACTAAAATAGCGGGAGGGGGAACCTACAATGAGCAGTTCTTC. The gene calls are TRBV10-3 and TRBJ2-1; TRBD2 agrees at 11 bases. This CDR3 has 18 residues. The J segment lost 2 bases and the V segment lost 6 bases, leaving 12 bases of the junction unmatched. Germline V gene sequence: CDR1 ENHRY, CDR2 SYGVKD.

The sample holds a few counts of this clonotype. The V gene is TRBV20-1, the J gene TRBJ2-5; 8 nucleotides agree with TRBD2. There are 15 residues in the CDR3. With 4 bases clipped from V and 2 bases from J, the junction kept 9 bases outside the gene matches. Germline CDR1 reads DFQATT; CDR2 reads SNEGSKA (reference sequence). The CDR3 here is CSATQATSVQETQYF. The CDR3 bases are TGCAGTGCTACACAGGCGACTAGCGTACAAGAGACCCAGTACTTC.

This clonotype was picked up many times. CDR3 DNA: TGCGCCAGCAGATTTGACAGGGGAACTGAAGCTTTCTTT. This codes for CASRFDRGTEAFF. The chain joins TRBV10-2 to TRBJ1-1; TRBD1 matches 8 bases. The V gene end was trimmed by 6 bases and the J gene end by 5 bases; junction bases not matched to a gene: 5. The germline V gene has CDR1 WSHSY and CDR2 SAAADI. This CDR3 contains 13 residues.

V usage is TRBV27 and J usage is TRBJ1-1, with a tentative D call TRBD1 (6 bases). The CDR3 covers 14 residues. V was cut by 5 bases and J by 3 bases, with 13 bases left in between. Germline V CDR1 and CDR2: MNHEY, SMNVEV (reference sequence). The CDR3 DNA is TGTGCCAGCAGTCTCACAGGGTTGGACACTGAAGCTTTCTTT. It encodes CASSLTGLDTEAFF.

Ten or more counts support this clonotype. J is TRBJ2-1 and V is TRBV20-1; D is perhaps TRBD1 or TRBD2 (5 bases each). The CDR3 contains 14 residues. Germline CDR1 reads DFQATT; CDR2 reads SNEGSKA (reference sequence). The V end was cut by 1 base, the J end by 4 bases, with 11 bases between. The chain's CDR3 is CSARAWDVYNEQFF. CDR3 DNA sequence: TGCAGTGCTAGAGCTTGGGACGTATACAATGAGCAGTTCTTC.

This clonotype was counted many times. The rearrangement joins TRBV29-1 to TRBJ2-2; the D call may be TRBD1 or TRBD2 (5 bases each). The CDR3 length is 12 residues. The germline CDR1 and CDR2 sequences are SQVTM and ANQGSEA. V dropped 2 bases and J dropped 7 bases, with 8 bases sitting between them. The DNA of the CDR3 is TGCAGCGTTGAATGGGACGGCGGGGAGCTGTTTTTT. Amino acids: CSVEWDGGELFF.

J is TRBJ2-3 and V is TRBV24-1; D perhaps matches TRBD2 (5 bases). V dropped 9 bases and J dropped 6 bases, with 15 bases sitting between them. Germline V gene data show CDR1 as KGHDR and CDR2 as SFDVKD. The CDR3 is 13 residues long. The CDR3 region has the DNA TGTGCCACCCAAAAGCGGATTGGGGATACGCAGTATTTT. Translated: CATQKRIGDTQYF.

This clonotype was counted a few times. The genes are TRBV21-1 and TRBJ2-7; the table's D call, TRBD1, was not checked against the DNA. TRBV21-1 counts as a pseudogene. CDR3 length equals 16 residues. CDR3 residues: CASSNGAAVPAYEQYF. The CDR3 DNA follows: TGTGCCAGCAGCAATGGTGCTGCCGTCCCGGCCTACGAGCAGTACTTC.

The V gene is TRBV13, the J gene TRBJ2-1, with 9 bases fitting TRBD2. The germline V gene has CDR1 PRHDT and CDR2 FYEKMQ (reference sequence). This CDR3 contains 16 residues. Losses at the gene ends were 4 bases for V and 3 bases for J; bases not matched to a gene: 7. Here the CDR3 reads CASSSTSGENYNEQFF. The DNA of the CDR3 is TGTGCCAGCAGCTCGACTAGCGGAGAAAACTACAATGAGCAGTTCTTC.

This clonotype was detected a few times. The V and J genes are TRBV4-3 and TRBJ2-1; D may match TRBD1 or TRBD2 (7 bases each). Trimming took off 4 bases at V and 4 bases at J, with 14 bases between the two ends. This CDR3 region has 15 residues. Per germline, CDR1 LGHNA and CDR2 YSLEER. The CDR3 loop reads CASSPSQGGYNEQFF. The CDR3, as DNA: TGCGCCAGCAGCCCCAGCCAGGGGGGGTACAATGAGCAGTTCTTC.

This clonotype appeared many times. The chain is built from TRBV28 and TRBJ2-2; D gene unclear. With 4 bases removed from V and 0 bases from J, the gap between germline ends came to 9 bases. Germline V lookup: CDR1 MDHEN, CDR2 SYDVKM. This CDR3 is built from 15 residues. CDR3 bases: TGTGCCAGCAGTTCCTCGGGCTCGAACACCGGGGAGCTGTTTTTT. Protein sequence: CASSSSGSNTGELFF.

The chain combines TRBV28 with TRBJ2-7, with 12 positions matching TRBD2. Per the germline V gene, CDR1 is MDHEN and CDR2 is SYDVKM. This CDR3 spans 15 amino acids. The V segment lost 3 bases and the J segment 5 bases; nucleotides outside the gene matches: 5. CDR3: CASSLASGRANEQYF. In nucleotides, the CDR3 is TGTGCCAGCAGTTTGGCTAGCGGGAGGGCCAACGAGCAGTACTTC.